This T cell receptor (beta chain) was identified in a study of a mutant IDH1 vaccine in newly diagnosed glioma. Study in general: Patients had eight vaccinations, in weeks 1, 3, 5, 7, 11, 15, 19 and 23. Of treated patients, approximately 60% were men and roughly 38% women, averaging 40.4 years. Standard pretreatment was either radiotherapy, temozolomide, or, for most, radiochemotherapy with temozolomide.

This CDR3 has 13 residues. Germline-derived CDR1 and CDR2 are MNHEY and SVGAGI. Deletions cut 6 bases from V and 7 bases from J, with 10 bases between. Regarding time point: week 23, last vaccination. Doses consisted of 300 ug of mutant IDH1 20-mer peptide each, paired with topical imiquimod. Each of the donors came in with new WHO grade 3 or 4 astrocytomas that were IDH1-mutant and ATRX-lost. Profiling relied on immunoSEQ multiplex PCR, and the TCRdb table lists in-frame clones only, not all of them. The sample carries 45,000 to 65,000 clones, about 81% recorded once. With regard to this clone: Its antigen is unidentified.

The rearrangement uses TRBV6-5 and TRBJ1-6; D gene unclear. This specimen was PBMCs, taken from a glioma patient whose treatment included an IDH1 peptide vaccine. This receptor was taken from a woman aged 40 to 55 with glioma. Some clones in this sample may be carry-over from other donors' samples. CDR3 nucleotides: TGTGCCAGCAGGAGGGATTTAAATTCACCCCTCCACTTT. Translated, it gives CASRRDLNSPLHF.